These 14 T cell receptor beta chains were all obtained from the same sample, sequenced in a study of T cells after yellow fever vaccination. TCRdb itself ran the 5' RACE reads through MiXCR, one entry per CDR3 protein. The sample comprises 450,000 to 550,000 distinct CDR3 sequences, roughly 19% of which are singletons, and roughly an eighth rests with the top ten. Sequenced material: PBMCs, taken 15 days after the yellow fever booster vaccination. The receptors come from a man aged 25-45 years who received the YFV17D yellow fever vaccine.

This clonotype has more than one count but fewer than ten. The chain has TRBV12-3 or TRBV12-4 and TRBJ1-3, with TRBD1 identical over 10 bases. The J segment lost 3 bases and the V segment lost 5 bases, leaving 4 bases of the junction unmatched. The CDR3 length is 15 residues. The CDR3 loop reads CASSPRDRGGNTIYF. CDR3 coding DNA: TGTGCCAGCAGTCCTCGGGACAGGGGTGGAAACACCATATATTTT.

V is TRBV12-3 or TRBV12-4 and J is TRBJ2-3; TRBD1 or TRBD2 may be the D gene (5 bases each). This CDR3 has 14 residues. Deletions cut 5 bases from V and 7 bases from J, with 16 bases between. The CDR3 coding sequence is TGTGCCAGCAGTCTCTCAGGGACCGGGTATACGCAGTATTTT. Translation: CASSLSGTGYTQYF.

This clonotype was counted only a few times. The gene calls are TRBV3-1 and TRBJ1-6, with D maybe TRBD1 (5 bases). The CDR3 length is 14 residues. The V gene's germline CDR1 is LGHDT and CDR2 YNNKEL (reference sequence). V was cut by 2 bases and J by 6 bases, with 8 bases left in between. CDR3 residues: CASSQRGGNSPLHF. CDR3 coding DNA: TGTGCCAGCAGCCAAAGGGGCGGTAATTCACCCCTCCACTTT.

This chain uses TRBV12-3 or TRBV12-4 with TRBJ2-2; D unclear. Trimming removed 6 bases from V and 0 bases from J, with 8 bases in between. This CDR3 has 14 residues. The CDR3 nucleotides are TGTGCCAGCAGACATTACACGAACACCGGGGAGCTGTTTTTT. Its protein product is CASRHYTNTGELFF.

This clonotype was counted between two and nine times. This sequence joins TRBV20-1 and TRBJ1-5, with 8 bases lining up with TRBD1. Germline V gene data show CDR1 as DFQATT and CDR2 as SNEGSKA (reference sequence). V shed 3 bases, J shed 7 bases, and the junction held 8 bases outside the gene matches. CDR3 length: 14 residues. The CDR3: CSASPTTGAQPQHF. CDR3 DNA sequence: TGCAGTGCTAGCCCAACGACAGGGGCACAGCCCCAGCATTTT.

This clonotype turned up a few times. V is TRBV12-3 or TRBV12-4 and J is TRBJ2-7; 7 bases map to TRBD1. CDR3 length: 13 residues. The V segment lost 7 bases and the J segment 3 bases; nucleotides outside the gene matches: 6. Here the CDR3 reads CASTLQGSYEQYF. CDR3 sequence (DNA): TGTGCCAGCACCCTACAGGGGAGCTACGAGCAGTACTTC.

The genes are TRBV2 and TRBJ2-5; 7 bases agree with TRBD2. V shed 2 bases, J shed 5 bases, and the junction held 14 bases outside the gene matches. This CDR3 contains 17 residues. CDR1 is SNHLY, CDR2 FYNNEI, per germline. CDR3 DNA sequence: TGTGCCAGCAGTGAAAGGGGCGGGAGTTTAAGTTGGGAGACCCAGTACTTC. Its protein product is CASSERGGSLSWETQYF.

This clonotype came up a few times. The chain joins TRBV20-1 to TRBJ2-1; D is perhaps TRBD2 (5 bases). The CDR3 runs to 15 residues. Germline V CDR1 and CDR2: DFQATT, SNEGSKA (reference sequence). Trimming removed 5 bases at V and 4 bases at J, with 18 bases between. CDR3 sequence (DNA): TGCAGTGCTGGCGTTGGGCGGGCAGTTTACAATGAGCAGTTCTTC. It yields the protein CSAGVGRAVYNEQFF.

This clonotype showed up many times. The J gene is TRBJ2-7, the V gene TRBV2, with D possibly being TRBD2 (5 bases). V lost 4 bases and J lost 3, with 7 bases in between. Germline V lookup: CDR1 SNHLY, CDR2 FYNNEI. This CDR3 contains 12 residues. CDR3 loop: CASSVGVYEQYF. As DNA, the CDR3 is TGTGCCAGCAGTGTGGGAGTCTACGAGCAGTACTTC. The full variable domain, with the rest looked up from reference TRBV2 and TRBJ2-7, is EPEVTQTPSHQVTQMGQEVILRCVPISNHLYFYWYRQILGQKVEFLVSFYNNEISEKSEIFDDQFSVERPDGSNFTLKIRSTKLEDSAMYFCASSVGVYEQYFGPGTRLTVT.

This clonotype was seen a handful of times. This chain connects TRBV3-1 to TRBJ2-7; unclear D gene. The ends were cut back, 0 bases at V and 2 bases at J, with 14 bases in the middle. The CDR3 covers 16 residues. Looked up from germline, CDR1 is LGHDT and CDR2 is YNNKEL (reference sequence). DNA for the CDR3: TGTGCCAGCAGCCAAGAGAGTTTGCAGCCCGCCTACGAGCAGTACTTC. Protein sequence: CASSQESLQPAYEQYF.

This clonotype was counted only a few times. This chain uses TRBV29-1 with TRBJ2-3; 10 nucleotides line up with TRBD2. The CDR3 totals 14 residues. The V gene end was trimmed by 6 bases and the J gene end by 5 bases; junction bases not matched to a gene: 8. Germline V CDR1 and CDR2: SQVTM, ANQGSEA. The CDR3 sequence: CSVRTSGGVDTQYF. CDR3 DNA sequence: TGCAGCGTGAGGACTAGCGGTGGGGTAGATACGCAGTATTTT.

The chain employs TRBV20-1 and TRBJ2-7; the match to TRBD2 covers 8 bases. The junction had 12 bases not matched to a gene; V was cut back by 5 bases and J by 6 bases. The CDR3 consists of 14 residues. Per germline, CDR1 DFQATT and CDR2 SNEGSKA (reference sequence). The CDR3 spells CSADSGTRVSEQYF. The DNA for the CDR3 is TGCAGTGCTGATAGTGGGACTAGAGTTTCCGAGCAGTACTTC.

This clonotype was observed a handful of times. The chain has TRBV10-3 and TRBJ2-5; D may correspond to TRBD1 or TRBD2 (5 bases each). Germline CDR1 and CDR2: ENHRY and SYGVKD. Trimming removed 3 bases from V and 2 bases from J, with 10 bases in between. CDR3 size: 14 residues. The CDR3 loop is CAISDGTKQETQYF. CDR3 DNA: TGTGCCATCAGTGACGGGACGAAGCAAGAGACCCAGTACTTC.

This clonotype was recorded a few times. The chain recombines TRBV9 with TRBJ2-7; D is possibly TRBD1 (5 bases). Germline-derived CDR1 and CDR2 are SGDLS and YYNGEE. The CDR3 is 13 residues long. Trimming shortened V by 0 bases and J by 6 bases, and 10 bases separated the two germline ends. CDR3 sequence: CASSVEGETEQYF. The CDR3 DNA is TGTGCCAGCAGCGTAGAAGGGGAAACCGAGCAGTACTTC.